This T cell receptor beta chain was profiled in a study of OX40 agonist ivuxolimab in advanced cancers. Study overall: Ivuxolimab, which is an agonistic anti-OX40 (CD134) antibody, was administered to the patients.

Profiled with immunoSEQ multiplex PCR; TCRdb holds only in-frame clones, not every one. The data contain over 60,000 clones, about nine tenths of them singletons. This CDR3 has 16 amino acids. Germline CDR1 MGHRA, CDR2 YSYEKL. V dropped 1 base and J dropped 0 bases, with 9 bases sitting between them. The chain combines TRBV4-1 with TRBJ1-4, with unresolved D. This clonotype was obtained from an adult with an advanced solid tumor such as melanoma, head and neck, liver or kidney cancer. Source: CD4+ or CD8+ T cells sorted from blood, taken in a trial of the OX40 agonist ivuxolimab. CDR3 DNA: TGCGCCAGCAGCCAAGTCGGCCGGGCAACTAATGAAAAACTGTTTTTT. This gives the protein CASSQVGRATNEKLFF.